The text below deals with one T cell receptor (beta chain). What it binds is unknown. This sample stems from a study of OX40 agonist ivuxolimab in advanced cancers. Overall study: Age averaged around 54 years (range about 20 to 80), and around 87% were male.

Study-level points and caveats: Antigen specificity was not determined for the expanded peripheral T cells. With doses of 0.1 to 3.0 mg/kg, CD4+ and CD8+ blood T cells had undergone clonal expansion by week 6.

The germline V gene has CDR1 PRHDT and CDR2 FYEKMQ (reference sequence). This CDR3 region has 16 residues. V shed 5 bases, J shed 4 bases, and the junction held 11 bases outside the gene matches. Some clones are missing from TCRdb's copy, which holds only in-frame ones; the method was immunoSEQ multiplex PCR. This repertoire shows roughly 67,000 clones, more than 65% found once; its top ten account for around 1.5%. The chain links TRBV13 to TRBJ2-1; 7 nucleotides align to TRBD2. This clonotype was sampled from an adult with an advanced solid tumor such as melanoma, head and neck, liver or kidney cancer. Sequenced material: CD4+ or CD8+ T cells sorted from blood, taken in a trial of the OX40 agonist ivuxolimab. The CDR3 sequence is CASSTQAASGYNEQFF. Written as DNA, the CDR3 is TGTGCCAGCAGCACCCAAGCAGCTAGCGGATACAATGAGCAGTTCTTC.